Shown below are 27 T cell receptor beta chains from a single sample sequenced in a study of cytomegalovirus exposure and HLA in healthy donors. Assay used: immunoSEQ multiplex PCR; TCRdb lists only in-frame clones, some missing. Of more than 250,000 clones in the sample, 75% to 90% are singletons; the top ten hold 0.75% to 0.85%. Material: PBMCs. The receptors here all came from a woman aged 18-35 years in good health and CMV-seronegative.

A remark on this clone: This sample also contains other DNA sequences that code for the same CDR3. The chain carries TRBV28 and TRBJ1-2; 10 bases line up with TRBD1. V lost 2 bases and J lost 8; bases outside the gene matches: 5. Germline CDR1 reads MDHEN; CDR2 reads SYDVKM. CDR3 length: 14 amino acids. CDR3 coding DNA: TGTGCCAGCAGTTTAGGGACAGGGGCCGGGGGCTACACCTTC. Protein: CASSLGTGAGGYTF.

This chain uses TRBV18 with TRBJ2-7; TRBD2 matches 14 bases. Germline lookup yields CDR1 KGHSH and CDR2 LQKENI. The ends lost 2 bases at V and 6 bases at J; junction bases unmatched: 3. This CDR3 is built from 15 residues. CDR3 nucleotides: TGTGCCAGCTCACCAGGGACTAGCGGGAGACGCGAGCAGTACTTC. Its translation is CASSPGTSGRREQYF.

DNA of the CDR3: TGTGCCTGGAAGAGGTCGACAGGGAGCACTGAAGCTTTCTTT. Residues: CAWKRSTGSTEAFF. J is TRBJ1-1 and V is TRBV30; 7 bases line up with TRBD1. Germline lookup yields CDR1 GTSNPN and CDR2 SVGIG (reference sequence). V gave up 4 bases and J gave up 4 bases; unmatched junction bases: 9. The CDR3 contains 14 residues.

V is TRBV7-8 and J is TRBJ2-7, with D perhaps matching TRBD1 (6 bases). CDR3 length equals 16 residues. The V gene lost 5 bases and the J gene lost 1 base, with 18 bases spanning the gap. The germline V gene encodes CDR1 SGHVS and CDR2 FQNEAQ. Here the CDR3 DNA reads TGTGCCAGCAGCACAGAGACAGGTTTCGGGTCCTACGAGCAGTACTTC. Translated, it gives CASSTETGFGSYEQYF.

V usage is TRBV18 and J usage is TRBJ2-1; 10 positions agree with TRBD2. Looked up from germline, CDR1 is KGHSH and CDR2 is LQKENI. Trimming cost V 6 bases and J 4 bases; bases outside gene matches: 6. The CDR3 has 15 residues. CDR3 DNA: TGTGCCAGCTCCCTAGGACTAGCGGTGTACAATGAGCAGTTCTTC. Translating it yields CASSLGLAVYNEQFF.

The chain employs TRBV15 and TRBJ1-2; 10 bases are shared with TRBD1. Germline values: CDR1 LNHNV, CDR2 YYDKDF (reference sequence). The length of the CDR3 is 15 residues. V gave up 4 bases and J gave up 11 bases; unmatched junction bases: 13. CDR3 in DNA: TGTGCCACCAGCAACCCCCCCGGGACAGGGGTTAGGTACACCTTC. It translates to CATSNPPGTGVRYTF.

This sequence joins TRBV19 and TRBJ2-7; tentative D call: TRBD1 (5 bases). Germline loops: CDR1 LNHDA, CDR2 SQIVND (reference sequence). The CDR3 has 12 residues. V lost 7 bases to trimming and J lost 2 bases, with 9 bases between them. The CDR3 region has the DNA TGTGCCAGTAATTCAGGGACCTACGAGCAGTACTTC. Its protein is CASNSGTYEQYF.

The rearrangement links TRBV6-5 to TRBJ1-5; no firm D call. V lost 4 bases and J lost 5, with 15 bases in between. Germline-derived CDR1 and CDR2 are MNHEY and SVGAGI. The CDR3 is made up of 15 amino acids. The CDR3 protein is CASSSQAGGDQPQHF. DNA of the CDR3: TGTGCCAGCAGTTCCCAAGCGGGCGGGGATCAGCCCCAGCATTTT.

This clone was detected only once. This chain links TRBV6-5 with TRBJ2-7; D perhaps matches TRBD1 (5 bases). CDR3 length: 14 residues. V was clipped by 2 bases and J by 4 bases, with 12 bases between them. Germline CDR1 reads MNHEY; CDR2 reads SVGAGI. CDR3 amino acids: CASSYGAVSYEQYF. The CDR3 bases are TGTGCCAGCAGTTACGGGGCCGTCAGTTACGAGCAGTACTTC.

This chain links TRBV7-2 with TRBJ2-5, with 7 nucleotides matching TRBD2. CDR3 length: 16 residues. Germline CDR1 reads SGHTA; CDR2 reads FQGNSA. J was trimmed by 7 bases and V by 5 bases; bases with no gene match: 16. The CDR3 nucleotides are TGTGCCAGCAGCCGCGCCCTAGCGGTCGGAGAAGGGACCCAGTACTTC. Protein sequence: CASSRALAVGEGTQYF.

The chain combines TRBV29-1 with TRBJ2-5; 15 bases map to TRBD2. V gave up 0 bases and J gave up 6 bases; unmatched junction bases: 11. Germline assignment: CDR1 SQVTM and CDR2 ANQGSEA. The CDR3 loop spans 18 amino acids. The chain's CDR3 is CSVEDGFGTSGRKKTQYF. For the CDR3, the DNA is TGCAGCGTTGAAGATGGGTTTGGGACTAGCGGGAGGAAGAAGACCCAGTACTTC. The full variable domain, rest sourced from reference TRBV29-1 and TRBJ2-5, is SAVISQKPSRDICQRGTSLTIQCQVDSQVTMMFWYRQQPGQSLTLIATANQGSEATYESGFVIDKFPISRPNLTFSTLTVSNMSPEDSSIYLCSVEDGFGTSGRKKTQYFGPGTRLLVL.

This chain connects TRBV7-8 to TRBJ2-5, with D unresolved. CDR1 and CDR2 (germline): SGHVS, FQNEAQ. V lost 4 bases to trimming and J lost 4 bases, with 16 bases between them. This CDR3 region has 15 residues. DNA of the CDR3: TGTGCCAGCAGCTCCCATTGGTCGGAGAGAGAGACCCAGTACTTC. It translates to CASSSHWSERETQYF.

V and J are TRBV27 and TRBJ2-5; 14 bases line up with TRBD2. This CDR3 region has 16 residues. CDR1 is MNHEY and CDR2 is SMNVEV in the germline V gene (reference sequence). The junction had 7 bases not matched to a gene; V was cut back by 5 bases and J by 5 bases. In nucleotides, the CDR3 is TGTGCCAGCAGTCCCCAATGGACTAGCGGGAGGGAGACCCAGTACTTC. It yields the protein CASSPQWTSGRETQYF.

The CDR3 bases are TGTGCCATCAGTGAGCGGGAAATGACCGTGAGTGGCTACACCTTC. Translated: CAISEREMTVSGYTF. The J gene is TRBJ1-2, the V gene TRBV10-3; the D is unclear. The CDR3 runs to 15 residues. The germline CDR1 and CDR2 sequences are ENHRY and SYGVKD. Trimming took off 2 bases at V and 7 bases at J, with 17 bases between the two ends.

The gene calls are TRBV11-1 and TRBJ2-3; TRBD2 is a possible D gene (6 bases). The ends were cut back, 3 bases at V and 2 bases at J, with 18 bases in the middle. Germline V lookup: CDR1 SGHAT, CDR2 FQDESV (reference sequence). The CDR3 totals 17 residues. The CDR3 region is CASSFRVAGPATDTQYF. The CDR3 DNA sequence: TGTGCCAGCAGCTTTCGGGTGGCGGGACCGGCCACAGATACGCAGTATTTT. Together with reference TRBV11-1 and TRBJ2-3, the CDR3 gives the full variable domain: EAEVAQSPRYKITEKSQAVAFWCDPISGHATLYWYRQILGQGPELLVQFQDESVVDDSQLPKDRFSAERLKGVDSTLKIQPAELGDSAMYLCASSFRVAGPATDTQYFGPGTRLTVL.

DNA for the CDR3: TGTGCCAGCAGACAGGGGAGCGAAAAACTGTTTTTT. This translates into CASRQGSEKLFF. V usage is TRBV11-2 and J usage is TRBJ1-4, with 7 bases lining up with TRBD1. J lost 8 bases, V lost 6 bases, and 3 bases had no gene match. The CDR3 consists of 12 residues. Germline V gene sequence: CDR1 SGHAT, CDR2 FQNNGV.

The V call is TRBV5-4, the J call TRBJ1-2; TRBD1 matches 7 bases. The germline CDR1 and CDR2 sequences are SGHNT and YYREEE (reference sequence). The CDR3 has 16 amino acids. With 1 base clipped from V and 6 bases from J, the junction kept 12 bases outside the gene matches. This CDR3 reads CASSLFILTGRNGYTF. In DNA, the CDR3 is TGTGCCAGCAGCTTGTTTATCTTGACAGGGCGCAATGGCTACACCTTC.

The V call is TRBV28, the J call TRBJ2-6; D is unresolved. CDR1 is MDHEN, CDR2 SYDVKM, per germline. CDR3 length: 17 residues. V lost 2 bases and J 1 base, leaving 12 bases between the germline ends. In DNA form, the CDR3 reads TGTGCCAGCAGTTTAGTGCTATCCGGGTCTGGGGCCAACGTCCTGACTTTC. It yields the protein CASSLVLSGSGANVLTF. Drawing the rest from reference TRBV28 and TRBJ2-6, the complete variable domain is DVKVTQSSRYLVKRTGEKVFLECVQDMDHENMFWYRQDPGLGLRLIYFSYDVKMKEKGDIPEGYSVSREKKERFSLILESASTNQTSMYLCASSLVLSGSGANVLTFGAGSRLTVL.

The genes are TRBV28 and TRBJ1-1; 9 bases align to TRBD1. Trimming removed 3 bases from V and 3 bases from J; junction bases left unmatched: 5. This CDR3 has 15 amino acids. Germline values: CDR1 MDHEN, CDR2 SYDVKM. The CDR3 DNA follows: TGTGCCAGCAGTTTGGGAGGGACAGGGCACACTGAAGCTTTCTTT. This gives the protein CASSLGGTGHTEAFF.

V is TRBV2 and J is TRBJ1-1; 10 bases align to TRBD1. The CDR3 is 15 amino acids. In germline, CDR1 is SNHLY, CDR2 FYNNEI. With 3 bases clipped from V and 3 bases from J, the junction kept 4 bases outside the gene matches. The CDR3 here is CASSELGTGDTEAFF. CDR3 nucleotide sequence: TGTGCCAGCAGTGAGTTGGGGACAGGGGACACTGAAGCTTTCTTT.

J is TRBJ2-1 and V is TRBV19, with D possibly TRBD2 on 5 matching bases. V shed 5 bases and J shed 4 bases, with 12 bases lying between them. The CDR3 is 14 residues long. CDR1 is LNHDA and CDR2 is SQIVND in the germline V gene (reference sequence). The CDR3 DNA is TGTGCCAGTAGTGTCGGGGTCGTATACAATGAGCAGTTCTTC. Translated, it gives CASSVGVVYNEQFF.

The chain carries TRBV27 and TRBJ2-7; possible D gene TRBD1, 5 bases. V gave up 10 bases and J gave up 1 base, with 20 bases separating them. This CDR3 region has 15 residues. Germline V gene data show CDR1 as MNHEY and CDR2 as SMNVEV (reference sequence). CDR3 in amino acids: CATKLGQVGSYEQYF. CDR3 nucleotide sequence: TGTGCCACTAAATTGGGGCAGGTTGGGTCCTACGAGCAGTACTTC.

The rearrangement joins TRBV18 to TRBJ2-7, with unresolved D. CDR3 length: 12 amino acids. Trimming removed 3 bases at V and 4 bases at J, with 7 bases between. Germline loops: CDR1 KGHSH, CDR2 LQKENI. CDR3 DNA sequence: TGTGCCAGCTCACCCTCTAATTACGAGCAGTACTTC. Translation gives CASSPSNYEQYF.

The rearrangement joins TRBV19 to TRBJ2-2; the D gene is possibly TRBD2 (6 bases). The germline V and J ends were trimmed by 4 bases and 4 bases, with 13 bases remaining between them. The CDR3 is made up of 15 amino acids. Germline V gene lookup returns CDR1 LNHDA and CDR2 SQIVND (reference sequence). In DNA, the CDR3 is TGTGCCAGTAGTAGGGGCGGGATAGTCACCGGGGAGCTGTTTTTT. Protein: CASSRGGIVTGELFF.

The CDR3 nucleotides read TGTGCCAGCAGTTTATGGGTCGCAGGGGTAGGCAATCAGCCCCAGCATTTT. This gives the protein CASSLWVAGVGNQPQHF. The rearrangement uses TRBV28 and TRBJ1-5, with D possibly matching TRBD1 (6 bases). V lost 0 bases and J 2 bases, leaving 14 bases between the germline ends. Germline CDR1 MDHEN, CDR2 SYDVKM. This CDR3 spans 17 amino acids.

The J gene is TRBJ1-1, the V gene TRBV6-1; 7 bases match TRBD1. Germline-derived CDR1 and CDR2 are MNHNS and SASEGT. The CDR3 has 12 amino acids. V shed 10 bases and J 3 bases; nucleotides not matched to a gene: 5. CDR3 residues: CANNDRDTEAFF. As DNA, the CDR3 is TGTGCCAACAATGACAGGGACACTGAAGCTTTCTTT.

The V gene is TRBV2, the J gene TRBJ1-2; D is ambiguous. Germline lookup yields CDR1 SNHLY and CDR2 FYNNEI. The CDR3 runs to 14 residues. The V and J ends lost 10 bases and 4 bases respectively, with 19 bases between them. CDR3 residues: CANDEAGFLYGYTF. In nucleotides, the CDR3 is TGTGCCAACGACGAGGCGGGATTTCTCTATGGCTACACCTTC.